The 22 T cell receptor beta chains in this list originate from one sample, sequenced in a study of cytomegalovirus exposure and HLA in healthy donors. Some clones are missing from TCRdb's copy, which holds only in-frame ones; the method was immunoSEQ multiplex PCR. The sample lists 100,000 to 120,000 clones, over 75% occurring once. The sample consisted of PBMCs. All receptors derive from a woman in her twenties or thirties in good health and CMV-seropositive.

The chain has TRBV15 and TRBJ2-6; TRBD1 might be the D (5 bases). The germline CDR1 and CDR2 sequences are LNHNV and YYDKDF (reference sequence). The CDR3 extends over 17 amino acids. The germline V and J ends were trimmed by 1 base and 0 bases, with 10 bases remaining between them. The CDR3 DNA is TGTGCCACCAGCAGAGGGGGCAGGTACTCTGGGGCCAACGTCCTGACTTTC. Protein: CATSRGGRYSGANVLTF.

The chain is built from TRBV27 and TRBJ2-7; tentatively, D is TRBD2 (7 bases). With 5 bases removed from V and 4 bases from J, the gap between germline ends came to 15 bases. From germline, CDR1 is MNHEY and CDR2 SMNVEV (reference sequence). This CDR3 has 14 amino acids. CDR3 DNA sequence: TGTGCCAGCAGTACATTGGGGGGGGCATACGAGCAGTACTTC. Amino acid sequence: CASSTLGGAYEQYF.

The chain couples TRBV27 to TRBJ1-4; no firm D call. The germline V gene encodes CDR1 MNHEY and CDR2 SMNVEV (reference sequence). CDR3 size: 16 residues. Deletions cut 1 base from V and 3 bases from J, with 12 bases between. DNA for the CDR3: TGTGCCAGCAGTTTATGGGGAATCGGGGCTAATGAAAAACTGTTTTTT. Its translation: CASSLWGIGANEKLFF.

The chain carries TRBV7-9 and TRBJ2-1; tentative D call: TRBD2 (6 bases). V was shortened by 5 bases and J by 4 bases, with 15 bases between the two germline ends. CDR1 is SEHNR, CDR2 FQNEAQ, per germline (reference sequence). The CDR3 totals 15 residues. CDR3 bases: TGTGCCAGCAGCCGCATGGGACTGGAGTACAATGAGCAGTTCTTC. This encodes CASSRMGLEYNEQFF.

V usage is TRBV5-4 and J usage is TRBJ2-3; possible D gene TRBD2, 5 bases. Deletions cut 1 base from V and 4 bases from J, with 13 bases between. Germline CDR1 SGHNT, CDR2 YYREEE (reference sequence). CDR3 length equals 15 residues. CDR3 nucleotide sequence: TGTGCCAGCAGCTTGAATACGGAGGAATCAGATACGCAGTATTTT. Its protein is CASSLNTEESDTQYF.

The V gene is TRBV30, the J gene TRBJ2-1; D might be TRBD2 (6 bases). Trimming took 1 base from V and 8 from J, leaving 21 bases between them. This CDR3 comprises 16 residues. Germline V gene lookup returns CDR1 GTSNPN and CDR2 SVGIG (reference sequence). The DNA for the CDR3 is TGTGCCTGGAGTGGTATCCCTCTTTTGACGGGAGATGAGCAGTTCTTC. Residues: CAWSGIPLLTGDEQFF.

The V gene is TRBV4-3, the J gene TRBJ2-5; D might be TRBD2 (6 bases). This CDR3 has 15 amino acids. Trimming removed 0 bases from V and 2 bases from J, with 10 bases in between. Germline V gene lookup returns CDR1 LGHNA and CDR2 YSLEER. Written as DNA, the CDR3 is TGCGCCAGCAGCCAAGATCCGGGAGAACAAGAGACCCAGTACTTC. Translated, it gives CASSQDPGEQETQYF.

J is TRBJ1-2 and V is TRBV15; the D gene is possibly TRBD1 (6 bases). Trimming took off 5 bases at V and 8 bases at J, with 15 bases between the two ends. Germline V gene lookup returns CDR1 LNHNV and CDR2 YYDKDF (reference sequence). The CDR3 length is 13 residues. CDR3 sequence: CATSPDRQRGYTF. The CDR3 DNA reads TGTGCCACCAGCCCGGACAGACAAAGGGGCTACACCTTC.

The chain carries TRBV4-3 and TRBJ1-2, with 8 bases identical to TRBD1. This CDR3 has 17 amino acids. V gave up 0 bases and J gave up 3 bases; unmatched junction bases: 9. Germline-derived CDR1 and CDR2 are LGHNA and YSLEER. CDR3 amino acids: CASSQDFGPGGYYGYTF. In nucleotides, the CDR3 is TGCGCCAGCAGCCAAGATTTCGGCCCAGGGGGCTACTATGGCTACACCTTC.

The V call is TRBV11-3, the J call TRBJ1-5; D gene uncertain. This CDR3 comprises 16 residues. V gave up 5 bases and J gave up 0 bases, with 14 bases separating them. The germline CDR1 and CDR2 sequences are SGHNT and YENEEA. The CDR3 region has the DNA TGTGCCAGCAGCCTCGGGAGTCGAAATAGCAATCAGCCCCAGCATTTT. It is translated as CASSLGSRNSNQPQHF.

The chain carries TRBV18 and TRBJ1-2; TRBD1 might be the D (6 bases). The germline V and J ends were trimmed by 3 bases and 7 bases, with 18 bases remaining between them. CDR3 length equals 15 residues. Germline CDR1 KGHSH, CDR2 LQKENI. The CDR3 loop is CASSPKGGGRSGYTF. The CDR3 DNA sequence: TGTGCCAGCTCACCGAAAGGGGGGGGAAGGAGTGGCTACACCTTC.

The chain couples TRBV5-4 to TRBJ2-7; the D gene is possibly TRBD1 (6 bases). V lost 2 bases, J lost 7 bases, and 13 bases lay in between. The CDR3 length is 13 residues. Germline lookup yields CDR1 SGHNT and CDR2 YYREEE (reference sequence). The CDR3 coding sequence is TGTGCCAGCAGCTTCGGACAGCTCAGGGAGCAGTACTTC. It is translated as CASSFGQLREQYF.

The chain has TRBV11-2 and TRBJ2-1, with 8 bases identical to TRBD2. Unmatched junction bases numbered 7, after V lost 0 bases and J lost 15 bases. This CDR3 contains 13 residues. CDR1 is SGHAT and CDR2 is FQNNGV in the germline V gene. In DNA form, the CDR3 reads TGTGCCAGCAGCTTAGATCCTTCGGGACTAGGGTTCTTC. It is translated as CASSLDPSGLGFF.

The J gene is TRBJ2-5, the V gene TRBV7-2; the D gene is possibly TRBD1 (5 bases). In germline, CDR1 is SGHTA, CDR2 FQGNSA. Deletions cut 2 bases from V and 4 bases from J, with 14 bases between. CDR3 size: 15 residues. The CDR3 bases are TGTGCCAGCAGCTTATCCAGGGCGGTATCAGAGACCCAGTACTTC. It encodes CASSLSRAVSETQYF.

J is TRBJ2-5 and V is TRBV18; 7 nucleotides line up with TRBD1. The CDR3 is made up of 15 amino acids. J lost 3 bases, V lost 2 bases, and 6 bases had no gene match. Germline V gene data show CDR1 as KGHSH and CDR2 as LQKENI. The CDR3 reads CASSPARGPEETQYF. The CDR3 coding sequence is TGTGCCAGCTCACCAGCGAGGGGGCCTGAAGAGACCCAGTACTTC.

The V and J genes are TRBV5-6 and TRBJ2-2; 8 nucleotides agree with TRBD2. The CDR3 has 17 residues. Germline V gene sequence: CDR1 SGHDT, CDR2 YYEEEE. With 2 bases clipped from V and 4 bases from J, the junction kept 10 bases outside the gene matches. The CDR3 region has the DNA TGTGCCAGCAGCTTTGGTAGCGGGATGTTAGGCACCGGGGAGCTGTTTTTT. It specifies CASSFGSGMLGTGELFF.

J is TRBJ2-1 and V is TRBV6-5; TRBD2 matches 7 bases. V lost 2 bases and J lost 7; bases outside the gene matches: 5. The V gene's germline CDR1 is MNHEY and CDR2 SVGAGI. The CDR3 covers 14 residues. The CDR3 sequence is CASSYTSARNEQFF. The CDR3 DNA reads as TGTGCCAGCAGTTACACTAGCGCGCGGAATGAGCAGTTCTTC.

The V and J genes are TRBV7-2 and TRBJ2-3, with D tentatively TRBD2 (7 bases). Trimming cost V 1 base and J 1 base, with 12 bases left between them. The germline V gene has CDR1 SGHTA and CDR2 FQGNSA. The CDR3 extends over 16 amino acids. The CDR3 sequence: CASSLDLGGRTDTQYF. DNA for the CDR3: TGTGCCAGCAGCTTAGACCTGGGGGGGCGCACAGATACGCAGTATTTT. The whole variable domain, filled in from reference TRBV7-2 and TRBJ2-3, reads GAGVSQSPSNKVTEKGKDVELRCDPISGHTALYWYRQSLGQGLEFLIYFQGNSAPDKSGLPSDRFSAERTGGSVSTLTIQRTQQEDSAVYLCASSLDLGGRTDTQYFGPGTRLTVL.

This clone was counted once. The chain combines TRBV7-6 with TRBJ2-7; D not certain. The CDR3 has 11 residues. Trimming pared 8 bases from V and 5 bases from J, leaving 10 bases between. Germline values: CDR1 SGHVS, CDR2 FNYEAQ. CDR3 amino acids: CASRGENEQYF. The CDR3 region has the DNA TGTGCCAGCCGCGGCGAGAACGAGCAGTACTTC.

The V call is TRBV6-6, the J call TRBJ2-7; 8 positions agree with TRBD1. V lost 4 bases to trimming and J lost 3 bases; unmatched junction nucleotides: 8. This CDR3 spans 15 amino acids. The V gene's germline CDR1 is MNHNY and CDR2 SVGAGI (reference sequence). CDR3 residues: CASSSYGQGNYEQYF. CDR3 in DNA: TGTGCCAGCAGTTCGTATGGACAGGGAAACTACGAGCAGTACTTC.

This chain connects TRBV5-5 to TRBJ2-1; weak D call: TRBD2 (7 bases). The CDR3 spans 15 residues. CDR1 is SGHKS and CDR2 is YYEKEE in the germline V gene (reference sequence). Trimming left V 4 bases short and J 7 bases short, with 18 bases between. CDR3 sequence reads: CASSARGARRNEQFF. CDR3 sequence (DNA): TGTGCCAGCAGCGCCCGGGGGGCACGGAGGAATGAGCAGTTCTTC.

The chain combines TRBV5-1 with TRBJ2-3, with 7 bases aligning to TRBD1. The CDR3 consists of 14 residues. Germline assignment: CDR1 SGHRS and CDR2 YFSETQ. Trimming cost V 4 bases and J 5 bases; bases outside gene matches: 7. The DNA of the CDR3 is TGCGCCAGCAGCCCGACAGGGATTGGAGATACGCAGTATTTT. Protein: CASSPTGIGDTQYF.